The source of this T cell receptor beta chain is a study of identical twins (dated by TCRdb to the mid-2010s). In the study overall: The study deep-sequenced TCR alpha and beta repertoires from monozygotic twins, unrelated adults of various ages and cord blood to test whether fetal clonotypes persist. To rule out contamination, the twin experiments were replicated at different times with different library preparation protocols.

The library was produced with 5' RACE. The run used an Illumina HiSeq 2000. A universal primer binding site was added through template switching, and the final cDNA carried a unique molecular identifier so that TCR cDNA molecules could be counted accurately. Specific primers in the conserved constant-segment region were used to synthesize first-strand cDNA for TCR alpha and beta chains. To control for contamination, each cDNA library was double barcoded with a SMART-Mk sample barcode plus Illumina barcodes. TruSeq adapter sequences along with Illumina sample barcodes were introduced in two successive PCR steps. The Illumina HiSeq platform was used with custom primers to sequence TCR alpha and beta cDNA libraries. For the original study's pipeline: MiGEC was used to process raw reads and extract unique molecular identifiers, and MiXCR was used to find CDR3 positions. For each individual, recombination models were inferred using an EM algorithm with the repgenHMM and IGoR tools. Shared clonotypes were analyzed with the tcR package in R, and sharing was normalized by the product of cloneset sizes. To study raw recombination free of thymic and clonal selection effects, out-of-frame nonproductive sequences were analyzed. TCRdb itself trimmed the public reads at Q25 with fastp, ran MiXCR and retained productive beta chains. For every CDR3 protein sequence, its rows merge into one entry that carries the most common genes and DNA. For this entry, the V and J calls and clone size follow TCRdb and not the study's own pipeline. This sample holds approximately 500,000 distinct CDR3 sequences; more than 20% were observed only once. Jointly, the top ten make up over 2.5% of the sample.

Results the study describes overall, beyond this receptor: The excess sharing between twins in beta out-of-frame sequences was weaker because fewer shared sequences reduced the signal-to-noise ratio. Fewer insertions were carried by abundant cord blood beta clonotypes, a similar but weaker trend appeared in young adult naive repertoires, and no such trend appeared in memory repertoires. Zero-insertion analyses could be partly confounded by invariant T cells such as MAIT and iNKT, though diverse VJ usage argued against such confounding for most clonotypes. Compared with coincidental sharing between unrelated individuals, out-of-frame TCR alpha sequences shared between twins showed an excess of sequences with low generation probability. In monozygotic twins, out-of-frame TCR alpha sharing was systematically underestimated by recombination models, although the models agreed with sharing between unrelated individuals. Because the same donors could not be followed over many years, the conclusions depended on cross-sectional statistical analysis.

With respect to this clonotype: Its target antigen remains unknown. Base qualities are not provided; no much larger clone lies one nucleotide away.

Every donor was a healthy Caucasian. Three pairs of female monozygotic twins, all aged about 18 to 30 years, made up the twin cohort. Positive isolation kits from Invitrogen were used to isolate CD4+ and CD8+ T cell populations. These data were likewise used in another study, on T cells expressing NK-cell markers. The second study also describes: About 8 donors provided sorted CD3+CD56+NKG2C+, CD3+CD56+NKG2C- and CD3+CD56-NKG2C+ T-cell subsets, whose TCR beta-chain repertoires were profiled. Of the eight sequenced donors, seven were found to be HCMV-seropositive and one was found to be HCMV-seronegative. In several experiments an anti-gammadeltaTCR antibody was added to restrict sorting to alphabetaTCR-expressing T cells. For several donors, the dominant CD3+CD56+NKG2C+ clonotypes were among the top 10 CD8+ clonotypes and accounted for roughly 1.0-7.5% of CD8+ T cells. Those dominant clonotypes were again the most abundant among CD3+CD56-NKG2C+ cells in several donors, at roughly 28.3-65%. Whether the expanded NKG2C-expressing T cell clones were specific for HCMV antigens was left unclear. The study sequenced eight donors, all healthy volunteers chosen at random: three men and five women. HCMV-specific IgG was detected in serum with a commercial ELISA kit to determine HCMV serostatus. Reads were demultiplexed and grouped by UMI with MIGEC, and clonotypes were assembled and quantified with MiTCR. To exclude erroneous sequences, any TCR cDNA sequence not supported by at least two reads was discarded. The tcR package was used for downstream repertoire analysis, and clonotypes were matched across fractions by CDR3 nucleotide sequence plus V segment. VDJmatch was used to annotate antigen specificity against VDJdb, with one amino acid substitution allowed in CDR3.

The TCR sequence derives from a young woman in good health. Sequencing was carried out using CD4+ T cells sorted from blood.

The DNA sequence follows: TGCGCCAGCAGCCAGAGGGCGACAGGCGAAACCTCTGGGGCCAACGTCCTGACTTTC. Its translation reads: CASSQRATGETSGANVLTF. Recombination connected TRBV4-3 to TRBJ2-6; TRBD1 is a weak D gene call, 6 bases matching. V and J are truncated by 3 bases and 0 bases respectively, leaving an intervening sequence of 18 bases. CDR1 LGHNA and CDR2 YSLEER are derived from the germline V gene. The CDR3 holds 19 amino acids from the cysteine to the phenylalanine. The CDR3 DNA has 57 bases and is translated from base 1.